The 24 T cell receptor beta chains presented below share a single source sample, sequenced in a study of T cell repertoires in cytomegalovirus infection. Their recognized antigens are unknown. TCRdb re-derived calls from the reads in MiXCR, one entry per CDR3 protein. The repertoire holds 400,000 to 600,000 distinct CDR3 sequences, with roughly 42% as singletons. The sample was cultured PBMCs, taken from culture after CMV antigen stimulation. All receptors derive from a human donor in good health (CMV status not recorded). Some clones in this sample may be carry-over from other donors' samples.

CDR3 in DNA: TGTGCCAGCAGTTTTCCGGGACTAGCGGTAACCTACGAGCAGTACTTC. The encoded protein is CASSFPGLAVTYEQYF. The J gene is TRBJ2-7, the V gene TRBV28, with TRBD2 matching over 11 bases. The CDR3 runs to 16 residues. From germline, CDR1 is MDHEN and CDR2 SYDVKM. V was pared by 3 bases and J by 2 bases, with 6 bases of the junction left unmatched.

The CDR3 is CASSQDLAGWGYTF. The CDR3 DNA sequence: TGTGCCAGCAGCCAAGATCTCGCGGGTTGGGGCTACACCTTC. The chain employs TRBV4-2 and TRBJ1-2; D is unclear. CDR1 and CDR2 from the germline V gene are LGHNA and YNFKEQ. V gave up 0 bases and J gave up 8 bases, with 13 bases separating them. The length of the CDR3 is 14 residues.

A single count supports this clonotype. Relative to the germline gene, one junction end is altered; a read error may explain this. The rearrangement joins TRBV20-1 to TRBJ1-4, with a possible D match to TRBD1 (6 bases). CDR3 length: 13 residues. Germline-derived CDR1 and CDR2 are DFQATT and SNEGSKA (reference sequence). This chain's CDR3 is CSARDYPSRDIVF. CDR3 bases: TGCAGTGCTAGAGATTATCCCTCCCGGGACATCGTATTT.

V usage is TRBV28 and J usage is TRBJ2-7; D remains unclear. CDR1 is MDHEN, CDR2 SYDVKM, per germline. The CDR3 runs 10 residues. Trimming removed 6 bases at V and 5 bases at J, with 5 bases between. CDR3 in DNA: TGTGCCAGCAGCATCGACGAGCAGTACTTC. This sequence encodes CASSIDEQYF.

The V call is TRBV9, the J call TRBJ2-3; D unclear. The CDR3 has 14 residues. Germline V lookup: CDR1 SGDLS, CDR2 YYNGEE. V gave up 5 bases and J gave up 4 bases, with 14 bases separating them. Here the CDR3 DNA reads TGTGCCAGCAGGGACGATCGACTGTCAGATACGCAGTATTTT. Its translation: CASRDDRLSDTQYF.

Only a few counts were recorded for this clonotype. This chain links TRBV6-1 with TRBJ1-1, with a tentative D call TRBD1 (5 bases). The V end lost 6 bases, the J end lost 0 bases, and 14 bases lay between the germline ends. Germline V gene sequence: CDR1 MNHNS, CDR2 SASEGT. This CDR3 has 15 amino acids. This chain's CDR3 is CASSGGSSMNTEAFF. In nucleotides, the CDR3 is TGTGCCAGCAGCGGGGGGTCGAGTATGAACACTGAAGCTTTCTTT.

This clonotype was seen at least ten times. This rearrangement joins TRBV7-2 to TRBJ1-2; possible D gene TRBD1, 6 bases. Germline CDR1 SGHTA, CDR2 FQGNSA. The CDR3 runs to 19 residues. V lost 7 bases to trimming and J lost 7 bases, with 34 bases between them. Written as DNA, the CDR3 is TGTGCCAGCACCCAAAGGGGGGCAGGTTTCGTCGTGGGATCGCGTGGCTACACCTTC. Its translation: CASTQRGAGFVVGSRGYTF. Combining the CDR3 with reference TRBV7-2 and TRBJ1-2 gives the whole variable domain GAGVSQSPSNKVTEKGKDVELRCDPISGHTALYWYRQSLGQGLEFLIYFQGNSAPDKSGLPSDRFSAERTGGSVSTLTIQRTQQEDSAVYLCASTQRGAGFVVGSRGYTFGSGTRLTVV.

The chain recombines TRBV4-1 with TRBJ1-2, with D maybe TRBD1 (5 bases). The CDR3 has 14 amino acids. Trimming left V 3 bases short and J 4 bases short, with 12 bases between. Germline V lookup: CDR1 MGHRA, CDR2 YSYEKL. The CDR3 sequence: CASSHRGGSYGYTF. The CDR3 DNA follows: TGCGCCAGCAGCCATAGGGGAGGGAGCTATGGCTACACCTTC.

CDR3 amino acids: CGTGNTDTQYF. The CDR3 bases are TGTGGGACTGGGAACACAGATACGCAGTATTTT. The rearrangement joins TRBV2 to TRBJ2-3, with a weak D call TRBD2 (5 bases). Germline CDR1 reads SNHLY; CDR2 reads FYNNEI. The length of the CDR3 is 11 residues. Using reference TRBV2 and TRBJ2-3 for the parts outside the CDR3, the full variable domain is EPEVTQTPSHQVTQMGQEVILRCVPISNHLYFYWYRQILGQKVEFLVSFYNNEISEKSEIFDDQFSVERPDGSNFTLKIRSTKLEDSAMYFCGTGNTDTQYFGPGTRLTVL.

This clonotype was seen a few times. The V and J genes are TRBV6-5 and TRBJ1-6; D uncertain. Germline loops: CDR1 MNHEY, CDR2 SVGAGI. The V and J ends lost 0 bases and 8 bases respectively, with 5 bases between them. The CDR3 is made up of 13 amino acids. CDR3 sequence (DNA): TGTGCCAGCAGTTACTCTTGGGATTCACCCCTCCACTTT. Its protein product is CASSYSWDSPLHF.

The CDR3 sequence is CASSRLAISSEQYF. The CDR3 DNA follows: TGTGCCAGCAGCAGACTAGCGATTTCGTCCGAGCAGTACTTC. J is TRBJ2-7 and V is TRBV27; 8 positions agree with TRBD2. The CDR3 is made up of 14 amino acids. Germline lookup yields CDR1 MNHEY and CDR2 SMNVEV (reference sequence). Unmatched junction bases numbered 10, after V lost 6 bases and J lost 6 bases.

The rearrangement links TRBV7-2 to TRBJ1-1; possible D gene TRBD1, 6 bases. Trimming left V 2 bases short and J 6 bases short, with 16 bases between. CDR3 size: 15 residues. Germline CDR1 reads SGHTA; CDR2 reads FQGNSA. DNA of the CDR3: TGTGCCAGCAGCTTAAGACCACAGGGCCAATCTGAAGCTTTCTTT. Its translation: CASSLRPQGQSEAFF.

The chain has TRBV27 and TRBJ1-1; D gene uncertain. The CDR3 has 13 residues. Trimming cost V 0 bases and J 6 bases, with 8 bases left between them. Per the germline V gene, CDR1 is MNHEY and CDR2 is SMNVEV (reference sequence). CDR3 bases: TGTGCCAGCAGTTTATCGGGAGAGGCTGAAGCTTTCTTT. Its translation: CASSLSGEAEAFF.

V usage is TRBV20-1 and J usage is TRBJ2-7; D is perhaps TRBD1 (6 bases). Germline V gene lookup returns CDR1 DFQATT and CDR2 SNEGSKA (reference sequence). The V gene lost 6 bases and the J gene lost 4 bases, with 16 bases spanning the gap. This CDR3 is built from 13 residues. The CDR3 reads CSASGHRLYEQYF. In DNA form, the CDR3 reads TGCAGTGCCTCGGGACACCGGCTGTACGAGCAGTACTTC.

The rearrangement uses TRBV7-8 and TRBJ2-3; 7 positions agree with TRBD1. After removal of 1 base from V and 1 base from J, the junction contained 2 bases not matched to a gene. CDR1 and CDR2 (germline): SGHVS, FQNEAQ. The CDR3 loop spans 15 amino acids. CDR3 loop: CASSLVGQGTDTQYF. In nucleotides, the CDR3 is TGTGCCAGCAGCTTAGTAGGACAGGGCACAGATACGCAGTATTTT.

This chain uses TRBV6-1 with TRBJ2-7; D ambiguous. V shed 1 base and J shed 3 bases, with 10 bases lying between them. Per germline, CDR1 MNHNS and CDR2 SASEGT. The CDR3 spans 14 residues. The CDR3 spells CASSEVLGSYEQYF. The CDR3 region has the DNA TGTGCCAGCAGTGAAGTATTAGGCAGCTACGAGCAGTACTTC.

The J gene is TRBJ2-2, the V gene TRBV7-9; D may be TRBD2 (7 bases). The ends were cut back, 10 bases at V and 9 bases at J, with 15 bases in the middle. Looked up from germline, CDR1 is SEHNR and CDR2 is FQNEAQ (reference sequence). The CDR3 extends over 12 amino acids. CDR3 nucleotide sequence: TGTGCCATCAGGCGGGGGCCCAGGGAGCTGTTTTTT. Its translation: CAIRRGPRELFF.

This sequence joins TRBV19 and TRBJ1-4; D is ambiguous. The germline CDR1 and CDR2 sequences are LNHDA and SQIVND (reference sequence). Between the trimmed V and J ends, which lost 3 bases and 7 bases, there was a span of 12 bases. CDR3 length equals 14 residues. The CDR3 region has the DNA TGTGCCAGTAGTATCCAGCACCACGGTGAAAAACTGTTTTTT. Amino acids: CASSIQHHGEKLFF.

The chain employs TRBV6-5 and TRBJ1-1; weak D call: TRBD1 (5 bases). The CDR3 extends over 13 amino acids. Per the germline V gene, CDR1 is MNHEY and CDR2 is SVGAGI. V shed 8 bases and J shed 0 bases, with 10 bases lying between them. CDR3 residues: CASGYRMNTEAFF. In DNA, the CDR3 is TGTGCCAGCGGCTACAGGATGAACACTGAAGCTTTCTTT.

The gene calls are TRBV5-1 and TRBJ2-2; the match to TRBD2 covers 10 bases. V shed 4 bases and J 9 bases; nucleotides not matched to a gene: 12. There are 16 residues in the CDR3. CDR1 and CDR2 from the germline V gene are SGHRS and YFSETQ. The CDR3 sequence: CASSEGLAGVKWELFF. The CDR3 bases are TGCGCCAGCAGCGAGGGGCTAGCGGGAGTCAAATGGGAGCTGTTTTTT.

In the case of this clonotype: The junction shows a germline mismatch at one end, possibly a read error. This chain connects TRBV11-2 to TRBJ1-1, with D tentatively TRBD1 (5 bases). Germline-derived CDR1 and CDR2 are SGHAT and FQNNGV. The length of the CDR3 is 14 residues. The CDR3 DNA reads TGTGTCAGCCAAGATAAGGGGCGTTCGGTTTCGGCTTTCTTT. Its protein product is CVSQDKGRSVSAFF. The full variable domain, with the rest looked up from reference TRBV11-2 and TRBJ1-1, is EAGVAQSPRYKIIEKRQSVAFWCNPISGHATLYWYQQILGQGPKLLIQFQNNGVVDDSQLPKDRFSAERLKGVDSTLKIQPAKLEDSAVYLCVSQDKGRSVSAFFGQGTRLTVV.

The genes are TRBV2 and TRBJ2-1, with D perhaps matching TRBD1 (6 bases). Germline V gene data show CDR1 as SNHLY and CDR2 as FYNNEI. V lost 4 bases, J lost 0 bases, and 22 bases lay in between. The CDR3 length is 19 residues. CDR3 bases: TGTGCCAGCAGTGTCCCGTATTCCCAGGGGAAGAGCTCCTACAATGAGCAGTTCTTC. Translated: CASSVPYSQGKSSYNEQFF. Based on the CDR3 plus reference TRBV2 and TRBJ2-1, the full variable domain is EPEVTQTPSHQVTQMGQEVILRCVPISNHLYFYWYRQILGQKVEFLVSFYNNEISEKSEIFDDQFSVERPDGSNFTLKIRSTKLEDSAMYFCASSVPYSQGKSSYNEQFFGPGTRLTVL.

This clonotype appeared a few times. The chain joins TRBV7-6 to TRBJ1-3; no clear D gene. This CDR3 has 13 amino acids. Germline CDR1 and CDR2: SGHVS and FNYEAQ. V was shortened by 10 bases and J by 0 bases, with 10 bases between the two germline ends. CDR3 coding DNA: TGTGCCAACCCAGGAGACTCTGGAAACACCATATATTTT. It yields the protein CANPGDSGNTIYF. The full variable domain, rest sourced from reference TRBV7-6 and TRBJ1-3, is GAGVSQSPRYKVTKRGQDVALRCDPISGHVSLYWYRQALGQGPEFLTYFNYEAQQDKSGLPNDRFSAERPEGSISTLTIQRTEQRDSAMYRCANPGDSGNTIYFGEGSWLTVV.

This clonotype was detected many times. The chain couples TRBV7-2 to TRBJ2-5; a possible D gene is TRBD2 (5 bases). Looked up from germline, CDR1 is SGHTA and CDR2 is FQGNSA. V gave up 2 bases and J gave up 1 base, with 11 bases separating them. CDR3 size: 15 residues. In DNA form, the CDR3 reads TGTGCCAGCAGCTTAACCCCGGGGAGCCAAGAGACCCAGTACTTC. The encoded protein is CASSLTPGSQETQYF.